These 14 T cell receptor beta chains were sequenced from one sample in a study of cytomegalovirus exposure and HLA in healthy donors listed by TCRdb under 2017. The library was produced with the immunoSEQ multiplex PCR assay. For the multiplex PCR, a mixture combining 60 forward primers for TCR Vbeta segments and 13 reverse primers for TCR Jbeta segments was used. The table comes from immuneACCESS by way of TCRdb, which keeps in-frame sequences with V and J called. Part of the clones is missing from these tables; in studies checked, under half for an unresolved V gene and the rest for unknown reasons. This sample gives tens of thousands of clones in total; about 73% of them show up just once. Together, the top ten hold 3.5% to 5.5% of the sample. The material sequenced was PBMCs. Receptors originate from a man in his forties in good health and CMV-seronegative.

The chain uses TRBV9 and TRBJ1-4; no clear D. This CDR3 has 14 residues. V was trimmed by 4 bases and J by 5 bases, leaving 12 bases between them. Germline CDR1 is SGDLS and CDR2 is YYNGEE. In DNA form, the CDR3 reads TGTGCCAGCAGCCTGGGCCGTTTAAATGAAAAACTGTTTTTT. Translated, it gives CASSLGRLNEKLFF.

V is TRBV5-4 and J is TRBJ2-7; 7 bases fit TRBD2. V was clipped by 4 bases and J by 5 bases; unmatched bases: 24. This CDR3 is built from 19 residues. Germline CDR1 is SGHNT and CDR2 is YYREEE (reference sequence). CDR3 amino acids: CASSRIPPEFGRDYDEQYF. The CDR3 bases are TGTGCCAGCAGCCGGATTCCCCCCGAATTTGGCAGGGACTACGACGAGCAGTACTTC.

This rearrangement joins TRBV13 to TRBJ1-3, with D uncertain. The germline V and J ends were trimmed by 5 bases and 3 bases, with 14 bases remaining between them. The germline CDR1 and CDR2 sequences are PRHDT and FYEKMQ (reference sequence). The CDR3 extends over 15 amino acids. Here the CDR3 DNA reads TGTGCCAGCAGCCGCGCCCTCGGTAGTGGAAACACCATATATTTT. Translating gives CASSRALGSGNTIYF.

The chain has TRBV27 and TRBJ2-7; 14 bases match TRBD2. The CDR3 loop spans 16 amino acids. J lost 2 bases, V lost 7 bases, and 7 bases had no gene match. Germline-derived CDR1 and CDR2 are MNHEY and SMNVEV (reference sequence). In DNA, the CDR3 is TGTGCCAGCACGGGACTAGCGGGAGCGGGGGCCTACGAGCAGTACTTC. This sequence encodes CASTGLAGAGAYEQYF.

The chain links TRBV4-1 to TRBJ2-1, with 10 nucleotides matching TRBD1. The germline V gene has CDR1 MGHRA and CDR2 YSYEKL. J gave up 5 bases and V 1 base, and 8 bases lay outside the gene matches. The CDR3 runs 17 residues. The CDR3 is CASSQVMGQGIHNEQFF. DNA for the CDR3: TGCGCCAGCAGCCAAGTTATGGGACAGGGGATCCACAATGAGCAGTTCTTC.

This clone was recorded only once. In DNA, the CDR3 is TGTGCCAGCAGTGGTTCCATAGCGGGAGGGTCCTACGAGCAGTACTTC. It encodes CASSGSIAGGSYEQYF. This chain connects TRBV6-1 to TRBJ2-7; 11 bases map to TRBD2. This CDR3 spans 16 amino acids. Germline V gene data show CDR1 as MNHNS and CDR2 as SASEGT. J gave up 1 base and V 4 bases, and 6 bases lay outside the gene matches.

This clone was picked up a small number of times. This rearrangement joins TRBV6-4 to TRBJ1-1; D unclear. Germline V gene data show CDR1 as MRHNA and CDR2 as SNTAGT. The CDR3 contains 15 residues. Trimming took 2 bases from V and 1 from J, leaving 11 bases between them. In DNA form, the CDR3 reads TGTGCCAGCAGTGACCCGGCAGCGGCGAACACTGAAGCTTTCTTT. Protein: CASSDPAAANTEAFF.

The chain has TRBV28 and TRBJ1-3, with a weak D call TRBD1 (5 bases). From germline, CDR1 is MDHEN and CDR2 SYDVKM. V was shortened by 4 bases and J by 0 bases, with 16 bases between the two germline ends. The CDR3 loop spans 17 amino acids. Here the CDR3 reads CASSSPTDGYSGNTIYF. The CDR3 region has the DNA TGTGCCAGCAGTTCCCCGACAGACGGATACTCTGGAAACACCATATATTTT. The full variable domain, its missing parts supplied by reference TRBV28 and TRBJ1-3, is DVKVTQSSRYLVKRTGEKVFLECVQDMDHENMFWYRQDPGLGLRLIYFSYDVKMKEKGDIPEGYSVSREKKERFSLILESASTNQTSMYLCASSSPTDGYSGNTIYFGEGSWLTVV.

This clone showed up just once. This chain uses TRBV11-3 with TRBJ2-1, with 11 bases fitting TRBD2. Germline CDR1 SGHNT, CDR2 YENEEA. Germline trimming cut 2 bases from V and 9 bases from J; bases unmatched to any gene: 9. The CDR3 is 16 residues long. The CDR3 DNA reads TGTGCCAGCAGCTTATTAACTAGCGGGAGTGGGAGTGAGCAGTTCTTC. It specifies CASSLLTSGSGSEQFF. The full variable domain, its missing parts supplied by reference TRBV11-3 and TRBJ2-1, is EAGVVQSPRYKIIEKKQPVAFWCNPISGHNTLYWYLQNLGQGPELLIRYENEEAVDDSQLPKDRFSAERLKGVDSTLKIQPAELGDSAVYLCASSLLTSGSGSEQFFGPGTRLTVL.

The chain's CDR3 is CASSKGQMNTGELFF. For the CDR3, the DNA is TGTGCCAGCAGCAAGGGACAGATGAACACCGGGGAGCTGTTTTTT. V gene TRBV5-4 combines with J gene TRBJ2-2, with TRBD1 matching over 7 bases. The length of the CDR3 is 15 residues. Germline V lookup: CDR1 SGHNT, CDR2 YYREEE (reference sequence). With V trimmed by 4 bases and J by 1 base, 4 bases remained unmatched. Based on the CDR3 plus reference TRBV5-4 and TRBJ2-2, the full variable domain is ETGVTQSPTHLIKTRGQQVTLRCSSQSGHNTVSWYQQALGQGPQFIFQYYREEENGRGNFPPRFSGLQFPNYSSELNVNALELDDSALYLCASSKGQMNTGELFFGEGSRLTVL.

CDR3 sequence: CAARGTSGTPEAREQYF. The CDR3 nucleotides read TGTGCCGCTCGGGGGACTAGCGGGACCCCCGAGGCACGCGAGCAGTACTTC. The chain combines TRBV10-3 with TRBJ2-7; TRBD2 matches 13 bases. CDR3 size: 17 residues. The V segment lost 11 bases and the J segment 6 bases; nucleotides outside the gene matches: 19. Per the germline V gene, CDR1 is ENHRY and CDR2 is SYGVKD.

V and J are TRBV7-8 and TRBJ2-7; the D gene is possibly TRBD1 (6 bases). V was pared by 1 base and J by 0 bases, with 13 bases between. Germline V gene data show CDR1 as SGHVS and CDR2 as FQNEAQ. CDR3 length: 16 residues. For the CDR3, the DNA is TGTGCCAGCAGCTTAGACTCCGGGACAAGCTCCTACGAGCAGTACTTC. It encodes CASSLDSGTSSYEQYF.

The chain joins TRBV5-4 to TRBJ1-1; D is ambiguous. Germline V gene sequence: CDR1 SGHNT, CDR2 YYREEE (reference sequence). The V end was cut by 1 base, the J end by 7 bases, with 14 bases between. The CDR3 is 14 amino acids. CDR3 residues: CASSLSRSQVEAFF. The CDR3 coding sequence is TGTGCCAGCAGCTTGTCGCGTAGCCAAGTTGAAGCTTTCTTT.

This sequence joins TRBV19 and TRBJ2-2; 9 positions agree with TRBD2. The CDR3 is 14 amino acids. CDR1 LNHDA and CDR2 SQIVND come from the germline V gene (reference sequence). The ends lost 8 bases at V and 6 bases at J; junction bases unmatched: 7. CDR3 in amino acids: CASQASGNPGELFF. In DNA, the CDR3 is TGTGCCAGTCAGGCTAGCGGGAATCCCGGGGAGCTGTTTTTT.